This entry is about one T cell receptor (beta chain). The data were taken from a study of blood T cell repertoires in COVID-19. The CDR3 sequence is 13 residues long. Trimming stripped 6 bases from V and 4 bases from J, with 10 bases between. The germline gives CDR1 MNHEY, CDR2 SVGAGI. Some clones are missing from TCRdb's copy, which holds only in-frame ones; the method was immunoSEQ multiplex PCR. The sample has hundreds of thousands of clones, 70% to 90% seen once. This rearrangement joins TRBV6-5 to TRBJ2-1; weak D call: TRBD2 (6 bases). The sequenced sample was PBMCs or T cells enriched from blood (not recorded which). The origin of this receptor is a woman aged 60-75 years who had recovered from COVID-19. The CDR3 protein is CASRTLAYNEQFF. The CDR3 nucleotides read TGTGCCAGCAGGACGCTAGCGTACAATGAGCAGTTCTTC.